This T cell receptor (beta chain) was observed in a study of blood T cell repertoires in COVID-19. Study-level background: From the United States, Italy and Spain came samples of acute and convalescent COVID-19.

Germline CDR1 is SGHRS and CDR2 is YFSETQ. The CDR3 length is 14 residues. Trimming took off 0 bases at V and 4 bases at J, with 8 bases between the two ends. In the study's own analysis: Estimation of nucleated cell counts relied on the amplification of reference gene primers. Profiled with immunoSEQ multiplex PCR; TCRdb holds only in-frame clones, not every one. The V and J calls and the clone size are those of that table, but D and trimming were determined from the DNA. The table has roughly 240,000 clones, around 88% seen once. In this sample, this clone turned up a few times. In Seattle, patients joined the study during active infection and were tracked longitudinally.

Sequenced input: peripheral blood. This clonotype was sampled from a woman of 80 years or more with COVID-19, enrolled during active disease. V and J are TRBV5-1 and TRBJ1-3; D may be TRBD1 (6 bases). CDR3 in DNA: TGCGCCAGCAGCTTGGAGGGGGAAGGAAACACCATATATTTT. Translated: CASSLEGEGNTIYF.